This TCR beta chain was found in a study of OX40 agonist ivuxolimab in advanced cancers. The study in broad terms: Ivuxolimab was a fully human IgG2 agonistic monoclonal antibody targeting the costimulatory receptor OX40 (CD134). Intravenous ivuxolimab was administered to patients every 2 weeks at six dose levels: 0.01, 0.1, 0.3, 1.5, 3 and 10 mg/kg. Of the roughly 50 dose-escalation patients, hepatocellular carcinoma was present in around 20, melanoma in around 15, renal cell carcinoma in 9 and head and neck cancer in 9. A male proportion of roughly 85% and a mean age of roughly 58 years, ranging from roughly 23 to 85, were recorded for the dose-escalation cohort. Prior anti-PD-1, anti-PD-L1 or anti-CTLA-4 therapy was permitted, and checkpoint inhibitors had been received by more than 35% of dose-escalation patients. Three dose-escalation patients achieved partial responses, one with hepatocellular carcinoma and two with cutaneous melanoma. The point of sequencing TCRbeta in the periphery was to test whether ivuxolimab changed TCR sequence diversity and drove clonal T-cell expansion. The paper covers the monotherapy dose-escalation part of the phase I ivuxolimab trial, which included N of about 51 patients. General findings and caveats noted by the study authors: Partial responders in the 0.1-3.0 mg/kg groups had among the lowest normalized peripheral clonal expansion, especially among CD8+ T cells. At doses of 0.1 to 3.0 mg/kg, clonal expansion of both CD4+ and CD8+ blood T cells was observed from baseline to week 6. On average, CD8+ T cells showed more expanded clones than CD4+ T cells after ivuxolimab. Low levels of normalized T-cell clonal expansion were also shown by some nonresponding patients. Antigen specificity was not determined for the clonally expanded peripheral T cells.

In the case of this clone: Its cognate antigen has yet to be identified. Qualities for individual bases were not recorded, and no much larger clone is one base off.

Patients with a history of autoimmune disease or receiving systemic immunosuppression were excluded from the trial. Peripheral blood for TCR sequencing was collected from all dose cohorts at baseline, on cycle 4 day 1, and on cycle 7 day 1. The samples were drawn from a first-in-human, open-label, multicenter phase I dose-escalation trial of ivuxolimab. Adults with locally advanced or metastatic melanoma, renal cell carcinoma, hepatocellular carcinoma or head and neck squamous cell carcinoma were enrolled in the trial. Before TCR sequencing, CD4+ and CD8+ T cells were separately sorted from peripheral blood. Genomic DNA was extracted from sorted cells for sequencing of the TCRbeta CDR3 region. The immunoSEQ Assay was used to sequence the TCRbeta CDR3 regions. TCRdb carries this immuneACCESS record with in-frame sequences only. Its versions omit some clonotypes, under half of them owing to an unresolved V gene in the studies checked, with the rest unexplained. The sample table holds approximately 60,000 clones, of which more than 70% were seen once. The top ten clones comprise 5.2% of the sample.

V is shortened by 1 base, J by 0 bases, and the region joining them spans 7 bases. For CDR1 and CDR2, the germline V gene (reference sequence) lists SEHNR and FQNEAQ. Taken from cysteine to phenylalanine, the CDR3 has 15 residues. Solely the CDR3 DNA is kept, with 45 bases framed from the first base. This sequence was found in an adult with an advanced solid tumor such as melanoma, head and neck, liver or kidney cancer. The rearrangement joined TRBV7-9 to TRBJ1-5; the D gene cannot be resolved reliably. The input for sequencing was CD4+ or CD8+ T cells sorted from blood, taken in a trial of the OX40 agonist ivuxolimab. The CDR3 reads CASSLDGHSNQPQHF. Read as DNA, the sequence is TGTGCCAGCAGCTTAGACGGTCATAGCAATCAGCCCCAGCATTTT.